Reported below is one TCR beta chain. Its antigen is unidentified. TCRdb keeps only in-frame clones here, not all; method: immunoSEQ multiplex PCR. The repertoire holds about 56,000 clones, with about 98% as singletons. Germline CDR1 and CDR2: MGHRA and YSYEKL. V shed 1 base and J 6 bases; nucleotides not matched to a gene: 5. The CDR3 loop spans 15 amino acids. This sample is part of a study of siplizumab effects on memory and regulatory T cells. Findings and limits, study-wide: Apparently key alloresponse contributors, naive T cells also seemed more diverse than memory cells.

Sequenced sample: naive CD8+ T cells sorted from blood. This TCR was sampled from a human donor in good health. V is TRBV4-1 and J is TRBJ2-7; 11 nucleotides match TRBD2. The CDR3 DNA reads as TGCGCCAGCAGCCAAGGTTCGCTAGCGGGAGGCGAGCAGTACTTC. It translates to CASSQGSLAGGEQYF.